The sequence of this T cell receptor beta chain was determined in a study of blood T cell repertoires in COVID-19. Study at large: COVID-19 samples collected from the United States, Italy and Spain covered acute and convalescent phases. PBMCs, B-cell-depleted T cells, or T cells were the source of the cDNA or gDNA that made up the material.

The Seattle patients, enrolled during active infection, were followed longitudinally. The authors' processing: Amplification from reference gene primers served as the basis for estimated nucleated cell counts. Generated by immunoSEQ multiplex PCR, the TCRdb table keeps only in-frame clones and is missing some. Clone size and V and J calls were adopted from that table, with D and trimming inferred from the DNA. This table holds a few hundred thousand clones, 70% to 90% found once. Germline CDR1 is GTSNPN and CDR2 is SVGIG (reference sequence). The CDR3 has 13 amino acids. V was clipped by 2 bases and J by 5 bases; unmatched bases: 6.

The TCR was taken from a human donor with COVID-19, enrolled during active disease. The donor label of this sample is uncertain. The chain recombines TRBV30 with TRBJ2-7; TRBD2 matches at 7 bases. The sequencing sample was made of peripheral blood. CDR3 nucleotide sequence: TGTGCCTGGAGTTGGGGGGGGTCGAACGAGCAGTACTTC. Protein: CAWSWGGSNEQYF.